The rows below give T cell receptor beta chains drawn from one sample of a study of CD8 T cells in ankylosing spondylitis. Each CDR3 protein is one row after TCRdb ran MiXCR on the 5' RACE reads. The sample lists 50,000 to 70,000 distinct CDR3 sequences; more than 5.5% were seen once. The sequenced material came from synovial fluid, either unsorted or a sorted T cell fraction (not recorded which). These receptors were obtained from a male donor with ankylosing spondylitis. Each CDR3 is given with its conserved first and last residue. A D gene is named only where the DNA matches it firmly. Not every row has a clone size; where given, it reads once, few, many or a size class.

J gene,D gene,V gene,clone size,CDR3 DNA,CDR3 protein
TRBJ2-1,TRBD1,TRBV5-1,many,TGCGCCAGCAGCTTGGGACAGGGGGTCGGCCATGAGCAGTTCTTC,CASSLGQGVGHEQFF
TRBJ1-4,.,TRBV5-1,.,TGCGCCAGCAGCCTGGAGGCGGGAAACTCTAATGAAAAACTGTTTTTT,CASSLEAGNSNEKLFF
TRBJ1-5,TRBD1,TRBV29-1,few,TGCAGCGCCCGACAGGGAGAACAGCCCCAGCATTTT,CSARQGEQPQHF
TRBJ1-3,.,TRBV28,many,TGTGCCAGCACCTTGGGTGGATCTTCGAGTGGAAACACCATATATTTT,CASTLGGSSSGNTIYF
TRBJ2-7,TRBD2,TRBV10-3,many,TGTGCCACGGATGGGGGGGACGCTCAATCCTACGAGCAGTACTTC,CATDGGDAQSYEQYF
TRBJ2-5,.,TRBV28,few,TGTGCCAGCAGTTCCGGGGGAGTTGAAGAGACCCAGTACTTC,CASSSGGVEETQYF
TRBJ2-3,.,TRBV27,few,TGTGCCAGCTCGAGGACCCGTGCAAGCACAGATACGCAGTATTTT,CASSRTRASTDTQYF
TRBJ2-4,TRBD2,TRBV20-1,many,TGCAGTGCTTTGACTAGCTTGAACATTCAGTACTTC,CSALTSLNIQYF
TRBJ2-1,TRBD1,TRBV12-3/TRBV12-4,many,TGTGCCAGCAGTCTCGACAGGGGAGAGGGCAATGAGCAGTTCTTC,CASSLDRGEGNEQFF
TRBJ1-1,.,TRBV11-1,.,TGTGCCAGCAGCGGTGGAGGGATTGAACGTCAAGGGCAGTACACTGAAGCTTTCTTT,CASSGGGIERQGQYTEAFF
TRBJ1-1,.,TRBV12-3/TRBV12-4,.,TGTGCCAGCAGACTGACAGAAAACACTGAAGCTTTCTTT,CASRLTENTEAFF
TRBJ2-7,TRBD2,TRBV9,many,TGTGCCAGCAGCGTAGATCTAGCGGGAATCGGAGAGCAGTACTTC,CASSVDLAGIGEQYF